The next 21 T cell receptor beta chains were all read from a single sample in a study of PD-1 blockade in classical Hodgkin lymphoma. The protocol was immunoSEQ multiplex PCR, while the TCRdb copy is restricted to in-frame clones and leaves out a portion. The sample has tens of thousands of clones, around three quarters seen once. Following autologous stem cell transplantation, relapse occurred in every patient, and exposure to brentuximab vedotin varied. Specimen: peripheral blood mononuclear cells (PBMCs), collected before the second cycle of nivolumab. The receptors were gathered from a human donor with classical Hodgkin lymphoma.

The V and J genes are TRBV25-1 and TRBJ1-4; D is unclear. The germline V and J ends were trimmed by 3 bases and 6 bases, with 11 bases remaining between them. Germline assignment: CDR1 MGHDK and CDR2 SYGVNS. The CDR3 is made up of 14 amino acids. CDR3: CASSEWGSYEKLFF. The CDR3 coding sequence is TGTGCCAGCAGTGAGTGGGGTAGTTATGAAAAACTGTTTTTT.

This clone is a singleton in its sample. The chain recombines TRBV6-6 with TRBJ1-1; D perhaps matches TRBD1 (5 bases). The germline gives CDR1 MNHNY, CDR2 SVGAGI (reference sequence). Trimming stripped 6 bases from V and 1 base from J, with 9 bases between. CDR3 size: 13 residues. For the CDR3, the DNA is TGTGCCAGCAGAGCCGGGGGGAACACTGAAGCTTTCTTT. As protein: CASRAGGNTEAFF.

J is TRBJ2-7 and V is TRBV19, with 10 bases matching TRBD1. CDR3 size: 14 residues. Per the germline V gene, CDR1 is LNHDA and CDR2 is SQIVND (reference sequence). The V and J ends lost 3 bases and 3 bases, in that order; junction bases with no gene match: 2. CDR3 nucleotides: TGTGCCAGTAGTATTGGGACAGGGGACTACGAGCAGTACTTC. Its translation: CASSIGTGDYEQYF.

The genes are TRBV19 and TRBJ2-3, with 7 bases identical to TRBD2. V was pared by 4 bases and J by 2 bases, with 9 bases of the junction left unmatched. This CDR3 spans 16 amino acids. The V gene's germline CDR1 is LNHDA and CDR2 SQIVND (reference sequence). For the CDR3, the DNA is TGTGCCAGTAGTACTCTAGCGGTTCCGCTCACAGATACGCAGTATTTT. Translated, it gives CASSTLAVPLTDTQYF.

The count of this clone is one. The genes are TRBV6-6 and TRBJ2-5; 7 bases are a match to TRBD1. This CDR3 spans 13 amino acids. Trimming at V came to 7 bases and at J to 5 bases, leaving 7 bases not matched to a gene. Germline V lookup: CDR1 MNHNY, CDR2 SVGAGI (reference sequence). As DNA, the CDR3 is TGTGCCAGCACCGGGACAGTTGCCGAGACCCAGTACTTC. Protein: CASTGTVAETQYF.

The chain carries TRBV6-5 and TRBJ2-7; 14 nucleotides agree with TRBD2. The germline V gene has CDR1 MNHEY and CDR2 SVGAGI. The length of the CDR3 is 14 residues. V dropped 5 bases and J dropped 6; count of bases not matched to a gene: 3. The chain's CDR3 is CASSGTSGRVEQYF. In DNA form, the CDR3 reads TGTGCCAGCAGTGGGACTAGCGGGAGAGTCGAGCAGTACTTC.

This chain joins TRBV5-6 and TRBJ2-7, with a weak D call TRBD2 (6 bases). Trimming pared 0 bases from V and 6 bases from J, leaving 16 bases between. CDR3 length: 15 amino acids. Germline V gene sequence: CDR1 SGHDT, CDR2 YYEEEE. This CDR3 reads CASSLARYGGTEQYF. In nucleotides, the CDR3 is TGTGCCAGCAGCTTGGCCCGATATGGGGGGACCGAGCAGTACTTC.

The rearrangement uses TRBV5-1 and TRBJ2-5, with TRBD2 matching over 11 bases. The CDR3 spans 15 residues. Trimming took 0 bases from V and 5 from J; bases not matched to a gene: 3. Germline V gene lookup returns CDR1 SGHRS and CDR2 YFSETQ. The CDR3 DNA reads as TGCGCCAGCAGCTTGGTCCCTAGCGGGAGGGAGACCCAGTACTTC. Residues: CASSLVPSGRETQYF.

This clone was seen more than once but under ten times. The chain has TRBV6-1 and TRBJ1-5; 8 bases agree with TRBD1. V lost 5 bases, J lost 6 bases, and 3 bases stayed unmatched. The V gene's germline CDR1 is MNHNS and CDR2 SASEGT. The CDR3 sequence is 13 residues long. The CDR3 DNA sequence: TGTGCCAGCAGTCGCGACAGGGGTCAGCCCCAGCATTTT. Translation gives CASSRDRGQPQHF.

As for this clone: The same CDR3 arises from other DNA sequences in this sample as well. The rearrangement uses TRBV7-6 and TRBJ2-2; D remains unclear. The V gene's germline CDR1 is SGHVS and CDR2 FNYEAQ. V gave up 0 bases and J gave up 1 base, with 9 bases separating them. This CDR3 region has 16 residues. CDR3 in amino acids: CASSLAGGLNTGELFF. In DNA form, the CDR3 reads TGTGCCAGCAGCTTAGCGGGCGGTCTGAACACCGGGGAGCTGTTTTTT.

The chain is built from TRBV18 and TRBJ1-1; no firm D call. Trimming stripped 1 base from V and 2 bases from J, with 5 bases between. CDR3 length: 13 amino acids. CDR1 KGHSH and CDR2 LQKENI come from the germline V gene. The CDR3 loop reads CASSPLINTEAFF. The CDR3 nucleotides read TGTGCCAGCTCACCACTTATAAACACTGAAGCTTTCTTT.

V and J are TRBV7-3 and TRBJ2-1, with D tentatively TRBD1 (5 bases). Trimming removed 6 bases at V and 9 bases at J, with 15 bases between. The CDR3 sequence is 13 residues long. Germline values: CDR1 SGHTA, CDR2 FQGTGA. In nucleotides, the CDR3 is TGTGCCAGCAGTGGGGCCCCAGGACGTGAGCAGTTCTTC. It is translated as CASSGAPGREQFF.

The rearrangement joins TRBV6-1 to TRBJ1-5; weak D call: TRBD1 (6 bases). Per the germline V gene, CDR1 is MNHNS and CDR2 is SASEGT. The CDR3 loop spans 15 amino acids. With 6 bases removed from V and 7 bases from J, the gap between germline ends came to 19 bases. The chain's CDR3 is CASSSGGPGRQPQHF. For the CDR3, the DNA is TGTGCCAGCAGCTCGGGGGGCCCGGGGAGGCAGCCCCAGCATTTT.

The chain combines TRBV7-2 with TRBJ2-3; tentatively, D is TRBD2 (6 bases). The germline CDR1 and CDR2 sequences are SGHTA and FQGNSA. The CDR3 loop spans 13 amino acids. The V end lost 1 base, the J end lost 13 bases, and 15 bases lay between the germline ends. In DNA form, the CDR3 reads TGTGCCAGCAGCTTAGGGTCGTGGGCGGGAAAGTATTTT. Protein sequence: CASSLGSWAGKYF.

The gene calls are TRBV19 and TRBJ1-5; 9 bases line up with TRBD1. V lost 6 bases and J lost 3; bases outside the gene matches: 3. The CDR3 covers 14 residues. The germline CDR1 and CDR2 sequences are LNHDA and SQIVND (reference sequence). The CDR3 spells CASRGQGPNQPQHF. CDR3 DNA: TGTGCCAGTAGGGGACAGGGACCCAATCAGCCCCAGCATTTT.

The rearrangement joins TRBV7-9 to TRBJ2-2, with 13 bases lining up with TRBD2. This CDR3 has 17 amino acids. The germline gives CDR1 SEHNR, CDR2 FQNEAQ (reference sequence). J was trimmed by 2 bases and V by 6 bases; bases with no gene match: 6. CDR3 nucleotides: TGTGCCAGCAGTAGGACTAGCGGGAGAGCCAACACCGGGGAGCTGTTTTTT. It specifies CASSRTSGRANTGELFF.

The chain links TRBV19 to TRBJ2-6; 9 bases align to TRBD1. The ends lost 3 bases at V and 0 bases at J; junction bases unmatched: 6. Germline CDR1 is LNHDA and CDR2 is SQIVND (reference sequence). CDR3 length: 18 residues. DNA of the CDR3: TGTGCCAGTAGTATTCGGACAGGGGTCTCCTCTGGGGCCAACGTCCTGACTTTC. It is translated as CASSIRTGVSSGANVLTF.

The rearrangement links TRBV11-2 to TRBJ2-1, with 12 bases that match TRBD2. The CDR3 runs to 19 residues. J gave up 2 bases and V 5 bases, and 13 bases lay outside the gene matches. Germline CDR1 SGHAT, CDR2 FQNNGV. CDR3 bases: TGTGCCAGCAGCCCCAGGGCTAGCGGGAGGGCCGGCCCCTACAATGAGCAGTTCTTC. Protein: CASSPRASGRAGPYNEQFF.

This clone was detected a few times. The chain is built from TRBV5-1 and TRBJ2-3; 9 bases are a match to TRBD2. The V and J ends lost 4 bases and 7 bases, in that order; junction bases with no gene match: 4. Germline CDR1 SGHRS, CDR2 YFSETQ. This CDR3 spans 13 amino acids. The CDR3: CASSASGRNTQYF. CDR3 DNA: TGCGCCAGCAGCGCCAGCGGGAGGAATACGCAGTATTTT.

The genes are TRBV23-1 and TRBJ1-4; 12 bases fit TRBD1. TRBV23-1 is sorted into the ORF group, with uncertain function. The CDR3 is made up of 20 amino acids. Trimming removed 4 bases from V and 5 bases from J; junction bases left unmatched: 17. The CDR3 coding sequence is TGCGCCAGCAGTCTTTATAACCTCCCGGGACAGGGGGCATGCAATGAAAAACTGTTTTTT. Protein: CASSLYNLPGQGACNEKLFF.

This clone was seen only a few times. The chain has TRBV5-1 and TRBJ2-3; D gene ambiguous. This CDR3 has 15 amino acids. Germline CDR1 reads SGHRS; CDR2 reads YFSETQ. Trimming cost V 1 base and J 3 bases, with 12 bases left between them. CDR3 residues: CASSLWAPPTDTQYF. For the CDR3, the DNA is TGCGCCAGCAGCTTGTGGGCTCCGCCAACAGATACGCAGTATTTT.